One and the same sample provided the 17 T cell receptor beta chains below, sequenced in a study of shared clonotypes between healthy human individuals. The repertoire was sequenced with immunoSEQ multiplex PCR; TCRdb's copy has only in-frame clones and lacks some. The table has over 2 million clones, just under 95% seen once. Sequenced sample: naive CD4+ T cells from PBMCs. Subset given: CD45RA+ positively selected. The receptors were gathered from a man younger than 30 in good health. Some clones in this sample may be carry-over from other donors' samples.

This chain links TRBV5-6 with TRBJ1-4; D is undetermined. V lost 1 base and J 2 bases, leaving 12 bases between the germline ends. This CDR3 has 16 residues. The V gene's germline CDR1 is SGHDT and CDR2 YYEEEE. CDR3 in amino acids: CASSLLREPTNEKLFF. CDR3 DNA: TGTGCCAGCAGCTTGTTACGGGAGCCCACTAATGAAAAACTGTTTTTT.

This sequence joins TRBV7-2 and TRBJ1-3; no firm D call. Trimming stripped 4 bases from V and 0 bases from J, with 10 bases between. Germline V lookup: CDR1 SGHTA, CDR2 FQGNSA. This CDR3 region has 15 residues. This chain's CDR3 is CASSSDGSSGNTIYF. The CDR3 DNA sequence: TGTGCCAGCAGCTCGGACGGGAGCTCTGGAAACACCATATATTTT. Filled out from reference TRBV7-2 and TRBJ1-3, the complete variable domain reads GAGVSQSPSNKVTEKGKDVELRCDPISGHTALYWYRQSLGQGLEFLIYFQGNSAPDKSGLPSDRFSAERTGGSVSTLTIQRTQQEDSAVYLCASSSDGSSGNTIYFGEGSWLTVV.

The rearrangement links TRBV7-3 to TRBJ1-1; TRBD1 is a possible D gene (5 bases). The CDR3 has 15 residues. Germline assignment: CDR1 SGHTA and CDR2 FQGTGA. V shed 5 bases and J shed 2 bases, with 15 bases lying between them. The CDR3, as DNA: TGTGCCAGCAGCCCCGGCCGGGGGGGAAACACTGAAGCTTTCTTT. Its translation: CASSPGRGGNTEAFF. Full variable domain (rest looked up from reference TRBV7-3 and TRBJ1-1): GAGVSQTPSNKVTEKGKYVELRCDPISGHTALYWYRQSLGQGPEFLIYFQGTGAADDSGLPNDRFFAVRPEGSVSTLKIQRTERGDSAVYLCASSPGRGGNTEAFFGQGTRLTVV.

This rearrangement joins TRBV4-3 to TRBJ1-1, with a tentative D call TRBD1 (5 bases). The germline V and J ends were trimmed by 3 bases and 11 bases, with 13 bases remaining between them. The germline gives CDR1 LGHNA, CDR2 YSLEER. The CDR3 runs 12 residues. The CDR3 coding sequence is TGCGCCAGCAGCCAGGGGGAAGGGGAGGCTTTCTTT. The encoded protein is CASSQGEGEAFF.

The genes are TRBV4-1 and TRBJ1-4, with D possibly TRBD1 on 5 matching bases. The CDR3 length is 15 residues. The germline V and J ends were trimmed by 0 bases and 13 bases, with 18 bases remaining between them. Germline V gene lookup returns CDR1 MGHRA and CDR2 YSYEKL. The CDR3: CASSQDPSQGPILFF. CDR3 sequence (DNA): TGCGCCAGCAGCCAAGATCCTTCCCAGGGACCTATACTGTTTTTT.

In this sample, this clone turned up once. The chain couples TRBV29-1 to TRBJ2-1, with TRBD1 matching over 12 bases. After removal of 6 bases from V and 14 bases from J, the junction contained 8 bases not matched to a gene. Per germline, CDR1 SQVTM and CDR2 ANQGSEA. The CDR3 length is 12 residues. The CDR3 spells CSVGGQGAQEFF. The CDR3 coding sequence is TGCAGCGTAGGGGGACAGGGGGCGCAGGAGTTCTTC.

This chain links TRBV28 with TRBJ2-1; the D gene could be TRBD1 or TRBD2 (6 bases each). Trimming shortened V by 10 bases and J by 0 bases, and 16 bases separated the two germline ends. CDR1 is MDHEN, CDR2 SYDVKM, per germline. The CDR3 length is 15 residues. The CDR3 region is CATKRGDGSYNEQFF. The CDR3, as DNA: TGTGCCACCAAAAGGGGGGACGGCTCCTACAATGAGCAGTTCTTC.

The chain is built from TRBV7-3 and TRBJ1-1, with a possible D match to TRBD1 (5 bases). Germline lookup yields CDR1 SGHTA and CDR2 FQGTGA. Trimming left V 5 bases short and J 3 bases short, with 13 bases between. The CDR3 is 14 amino acids. DNA of the CDR3: TGTGCCAGCAGCCCCTATCCCAGGGACACTGAAGCTTTCTTT. Protein: CASSPYPRDTEAFF.

The chain uses TRBV10-3 and TRBJ1-3; the D is unclear. The CDR3 sequence is 16 residues long. CDR1 is ENHRY and CDR2 is SYGVKD in the germline V gene. V was trimmed by 4 bases and J by 4 bases, leaving 17 bases between them. The CDR3 protein is CAISAHASGDGNTIYF. CDR3 nucleotides: TGTGCCATCAGTGCCCACGCCTCGGGAGACGGAAACACCATATATTTT.

J is TRBJ1-1 and V is TRBV2; a weak D match, TRBD1 (5 bases). Trimming took 8 bases from V and 4 from J, leaving 14 bases between them. Germline loops: CDR1 SNHLY, CDR2 FYNNEI. The CDR3 runs to 13 residues. This CDR3 reads CASAGAEGTEAFF. CDR3 sequence (DNA): TGTGCCAGCGCTGGGGCCGAGGGCACTGAAGCTTTCTTT.

J is TRBJ2-2 and V is TRBV7-2, with unresolved D. The CDR3 has 14 amino acids. V lost 4 bases and J 2 bases, leaving 8 bases between the germline ends. Germline V gives CDR1 SGHTA, CDR2 FQGNSA. The CDR3 reads CASSYYGNTGELFF. In nucleotides, the CDR3 is TGTGCCAGCAGCTATTATGGCAACACCGGGGAGCTGTTTTTT.

The chain employs TRBV12-2 and TRBJ2-7. TRBV12-2 has pseudogene status. The CDR3 loop spans 17 amino acids. The CDR3 bases are TGTGCAAGTCGCTTTGTCGGGGCGGCGGCTAGTGCTTACGAGCAGTACTTC. This translates into CASRFVGAAASAYEQYF.

The chain employs TRBV19 and TRBJ2-5; TRBD2 matches 10 bases. This CDR3 region has 13 residues. Trimming took 6 bases from V and 7 from J; bases not matched to a gene: 5. Germline CDR1 is LNHDA and CDR2 is SQIVND (reference sequence). The DNA for the CDR3 is TGTGCCAGTAGCGCTAGCGGGAGAAGGACCCAGTACTTC. Translating gives CASSASGRRTQYF. Together with reference TRBV19 and TRBJ2-5, the CDR3 gives the full variable domain: DGGITQSPKYLFRKEGQNVTLSCEQNLNHDAMYWYRQDPGQGLRLIYYSQIVNDFQKGDIAEGYSVSREKKESFPLTVTSAQKNPTAFYLCASSASGRRTQYFGPGTRLLVL.

This chain uses TRBV25-1 with TRBJ1-2, with D uncertain. This CDR3 has 15 residues. Germline loops: CDR1 MGHDK, CDR2 SYGVNS. The V end was cut by 6 bases, the J end by 8 bases, with 22 bases between. The chain's CDR3 is CASSVMSSGSQGYTF. The CDR3 DNA sequence: TGTGCCAGCAGCGTTATGAGTTCTGGGTCTCAGGGCTACACCTTC.

The chain employs TRBV11-3 and TRBJ2-3, with 11 positions matching TRBD2. V was clipped by 5 bases and J by 1 base; unmatched bases: 5. From germline, CDR1 is SGHNT and CDR2 YENEEA. CDR3 length: 16 amino acids. DNA for the CDR3: TGTGCCAGCAGCCTCGGGACTAGCGGAGGCACAGATACGCAGTATTTT. This sequence encodes CASSLGTSGGTDTQYF.

In this sample, this clone turned up once. The V gene is TRBV9, the J gene TRBJ2-3; 7 nucleotides agree with TRBD1. V dropped 4 bases and J dropped 2; count of bases not matched to a gene: 7. CDR1 SGDLS and CDR2 YYNGEE come from the germline V gene. The length of the CDR3 is 15 residues. CDR3 in amino acids: CASSPATGATDTQYF. In DNA, the CDR3 is TGTGCCAGCAGCCCCGCCACAGGGGCCACAGATACGCAGTATTTT.

The V gene is TRBV19, the J gene TRBJ2-7; D gene unclear. V lost 5 bases and J 1 base, leaving 18 bases between the germline ends. This CDR3 spans 16 amino acids. Germline loops: CDR1 LNHDA, CDR2 SQIVND (reference sequence). The CDR3 DNA follows: TGTGCCAGTAGTGCCCCGGGTTCGGGTACGTCCTACGAGCAGTACTTC. It is translated as CASSAPGSGTSYEQYF.